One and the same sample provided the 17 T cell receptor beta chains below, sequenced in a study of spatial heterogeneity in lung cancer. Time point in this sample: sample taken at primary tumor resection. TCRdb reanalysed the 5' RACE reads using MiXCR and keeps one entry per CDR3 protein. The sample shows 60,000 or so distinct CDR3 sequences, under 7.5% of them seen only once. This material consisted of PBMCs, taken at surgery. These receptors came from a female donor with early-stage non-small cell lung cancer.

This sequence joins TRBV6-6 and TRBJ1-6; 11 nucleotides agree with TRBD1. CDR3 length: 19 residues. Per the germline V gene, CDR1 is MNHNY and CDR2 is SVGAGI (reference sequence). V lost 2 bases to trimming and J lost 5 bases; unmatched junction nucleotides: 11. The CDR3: CASSYPHPDRGQNNSPLHF. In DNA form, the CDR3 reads TGTGCCAGCAGTTACCCACACCCGGACAGGGGGCAGAATAATTCACCCCTCCACTTT.

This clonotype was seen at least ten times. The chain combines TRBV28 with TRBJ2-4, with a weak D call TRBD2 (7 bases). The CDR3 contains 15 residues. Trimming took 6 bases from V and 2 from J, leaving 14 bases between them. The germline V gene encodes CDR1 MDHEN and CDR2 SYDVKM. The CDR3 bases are TGTGCCAGCAGGGGGGGGGCAGAAACCAAAAACATTCAGTACTTC. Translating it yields CASRGGAETKNIQYF.

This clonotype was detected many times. CDR3 sequence (DNA): TGTGCCAGCAGCTTAGCCTCGCGATCCACAGATACGCAGTATTTT. This encodes CASSLASRSTDTQYF. The rearrangement joins TRBV7-9 to TRBJ2-3; no clear D. The CDR3 length is 15 residues. Germline assignment: CDR1 SEHNR and CDR2 FQNEAQ (reference sequence). Trimming removed 0 bases from V and 2 bases from J, with 9 bases in between.

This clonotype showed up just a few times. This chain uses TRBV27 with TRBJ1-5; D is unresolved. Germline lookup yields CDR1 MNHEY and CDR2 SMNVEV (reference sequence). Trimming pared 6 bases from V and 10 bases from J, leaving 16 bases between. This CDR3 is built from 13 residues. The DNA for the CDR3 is TGTGCCAGCAGCCCCGCCCGACCCTTACCCCAGCATTTT. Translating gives CASSPARPLPQHF.

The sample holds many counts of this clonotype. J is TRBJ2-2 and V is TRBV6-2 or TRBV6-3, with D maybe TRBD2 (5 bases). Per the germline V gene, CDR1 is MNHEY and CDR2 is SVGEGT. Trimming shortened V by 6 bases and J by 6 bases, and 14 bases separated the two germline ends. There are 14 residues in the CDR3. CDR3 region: CASRSPGVPGELFF. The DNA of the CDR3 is TGTGCCAGCAGGAGCCCCGGGGTCCCCGGGGAGCTGTTTTTT.

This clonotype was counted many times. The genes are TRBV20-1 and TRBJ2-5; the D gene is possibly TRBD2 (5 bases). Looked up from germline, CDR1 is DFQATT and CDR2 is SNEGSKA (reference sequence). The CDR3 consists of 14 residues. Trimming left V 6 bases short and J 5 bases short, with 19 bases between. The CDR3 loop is CSAERRPLEETQYF. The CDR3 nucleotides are TGCAGTGCGGAGCGGAGGCCTCTCGAGGAGACCCAGTACTTC.

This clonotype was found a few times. CDR3 protein: CASSLVASGGTDTQYF. CDR3 in DNA: TGCGCCAGCAGCTTGGTGGCTAGCGGAGGCACAGATACGCAGTATTTT. The rearrangement uses TRBV5-1 and TRBJ2-3, with 7 bases fitting TRBD2. V lost 0 bases and J lost 1; bases outside the gene matches: 5. There are 16 residues in the CDR3. The germline gives CDR1 SGHRS, CDR2 YFSETQ.

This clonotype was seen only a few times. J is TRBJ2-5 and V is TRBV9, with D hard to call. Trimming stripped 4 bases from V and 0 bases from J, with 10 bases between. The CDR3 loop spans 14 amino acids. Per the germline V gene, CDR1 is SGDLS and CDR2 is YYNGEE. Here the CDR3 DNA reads TGTGCCAGCAGCCCCGACTCGTACCAAGAGACCCAGTACTTC. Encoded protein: CASSPDSYQETQYF.

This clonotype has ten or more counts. In nucleotides, the CDR3 is TGTGCCAGCAGCCTTCTAGCCCTCTCGGATACGCAGTATTTT. It encodes CASSLLALSDTQYF. The rearrangement joins TRBV7-2 to TRBJ2-3; possible D gene TRBD2, 5 bases. V lost 5 bases to trimming and J lost 6 bases, with 15 bases between them. The CDR3 is made up of 14 amino acids. Germline V gene data show CDR1 as SGHTA and CDR2 as FQGNSA.

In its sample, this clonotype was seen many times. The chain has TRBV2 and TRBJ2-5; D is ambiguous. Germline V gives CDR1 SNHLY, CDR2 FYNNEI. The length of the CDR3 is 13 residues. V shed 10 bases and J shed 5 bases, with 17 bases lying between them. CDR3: CATRDLADETQYF. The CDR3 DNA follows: TGTGCCACCAGAGACCTCGCAGACGAGACCCAGTACTTC.

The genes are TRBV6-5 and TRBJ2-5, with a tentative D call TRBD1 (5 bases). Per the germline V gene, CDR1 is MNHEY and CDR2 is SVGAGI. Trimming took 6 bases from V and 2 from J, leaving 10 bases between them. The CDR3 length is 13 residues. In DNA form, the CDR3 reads TGTGCCAGCAGCACTCCAGGGCAAGAGACCCAGTACTTC. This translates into CASSTPGQETQYF.

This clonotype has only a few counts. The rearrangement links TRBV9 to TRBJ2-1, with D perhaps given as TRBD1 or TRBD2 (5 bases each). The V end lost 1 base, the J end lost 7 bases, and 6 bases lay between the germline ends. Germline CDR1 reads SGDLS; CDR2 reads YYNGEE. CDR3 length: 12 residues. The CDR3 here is CASSVWGNEQFF. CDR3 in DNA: TGTGCCAGCAGCGTATGGGGGAATGAGCAGTTCTTC.

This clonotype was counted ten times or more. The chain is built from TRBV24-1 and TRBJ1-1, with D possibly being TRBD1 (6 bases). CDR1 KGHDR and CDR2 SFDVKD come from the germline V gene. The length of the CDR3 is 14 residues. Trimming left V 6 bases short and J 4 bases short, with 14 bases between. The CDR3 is CATSSGVGGTEAFF. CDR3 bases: TGTGCCACCAGTTCAGGGGTAGGGGGCACTGAAGCTTTCTTT.

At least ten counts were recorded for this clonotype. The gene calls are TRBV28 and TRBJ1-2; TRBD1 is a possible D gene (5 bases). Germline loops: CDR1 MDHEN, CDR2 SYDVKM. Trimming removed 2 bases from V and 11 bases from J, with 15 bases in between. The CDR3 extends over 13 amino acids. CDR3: CASSLPETVRYTF. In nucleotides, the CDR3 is TGTGCCAGCAGTTTACCCGAGACAGTGCGGTACACCTTC.

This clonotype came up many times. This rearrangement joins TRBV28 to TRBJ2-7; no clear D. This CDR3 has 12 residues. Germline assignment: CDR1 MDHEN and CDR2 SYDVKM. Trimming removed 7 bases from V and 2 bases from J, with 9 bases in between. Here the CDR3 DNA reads TGTGCCAGCAACCCGGGTACCTACGAGCAGTACTTC. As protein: CASNPGTYEQYF. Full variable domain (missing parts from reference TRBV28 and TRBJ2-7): DVKVTQSSRYLVKRTGEKVFLECVQDMDHENMFWYRQDPGLGLRLIYFSYDVKMKEKGDIPEGYSVSREKKERFSLILESASTNQTSMYLCASNPGTYEQYFGPGTRLTVT.

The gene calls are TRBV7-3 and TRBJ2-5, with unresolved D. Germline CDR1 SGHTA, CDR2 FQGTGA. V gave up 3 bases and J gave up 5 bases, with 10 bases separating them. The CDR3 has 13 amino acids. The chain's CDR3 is CASSLGVRETQYF. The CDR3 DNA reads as TGTGCCAGCAGCTTGGGTGTTCGGGAGACCCAGTACTTC.

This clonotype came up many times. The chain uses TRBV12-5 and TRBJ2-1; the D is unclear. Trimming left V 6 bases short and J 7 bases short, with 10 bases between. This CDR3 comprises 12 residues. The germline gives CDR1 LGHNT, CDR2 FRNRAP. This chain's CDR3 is CASGRSENEQFF. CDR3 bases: TGTGCTAGTGGCCGGTCCGAGAATGAGCAGTTCTTC.